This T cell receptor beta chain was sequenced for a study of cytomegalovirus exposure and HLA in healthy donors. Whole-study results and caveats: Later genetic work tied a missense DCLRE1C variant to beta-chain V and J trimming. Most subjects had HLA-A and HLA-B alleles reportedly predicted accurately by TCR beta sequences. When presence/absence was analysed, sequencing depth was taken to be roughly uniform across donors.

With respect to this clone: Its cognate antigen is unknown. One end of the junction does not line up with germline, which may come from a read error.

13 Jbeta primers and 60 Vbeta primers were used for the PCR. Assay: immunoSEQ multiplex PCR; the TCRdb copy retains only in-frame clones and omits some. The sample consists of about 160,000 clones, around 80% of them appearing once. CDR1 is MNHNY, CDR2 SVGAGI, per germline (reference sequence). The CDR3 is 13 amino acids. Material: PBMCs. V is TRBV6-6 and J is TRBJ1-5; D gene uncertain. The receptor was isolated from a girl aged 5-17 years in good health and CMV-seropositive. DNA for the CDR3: TGTGCCAGCAGTCTCCCCCGGGATCAGGCCCAGCATTTT. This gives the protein CASSLPRDQAQHF.